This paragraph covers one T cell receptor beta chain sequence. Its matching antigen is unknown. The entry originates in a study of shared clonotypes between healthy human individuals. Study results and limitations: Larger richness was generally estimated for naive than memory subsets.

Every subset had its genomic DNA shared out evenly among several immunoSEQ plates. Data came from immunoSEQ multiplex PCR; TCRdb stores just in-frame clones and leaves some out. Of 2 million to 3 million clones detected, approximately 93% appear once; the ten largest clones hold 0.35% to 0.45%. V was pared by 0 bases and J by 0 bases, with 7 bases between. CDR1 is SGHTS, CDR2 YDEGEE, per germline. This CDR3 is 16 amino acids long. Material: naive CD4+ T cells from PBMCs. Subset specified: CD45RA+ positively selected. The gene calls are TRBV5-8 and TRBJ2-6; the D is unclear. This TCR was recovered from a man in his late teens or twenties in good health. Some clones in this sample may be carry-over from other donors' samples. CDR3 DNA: TGTGCCAGCAGCTTGGTACGGCGCTCTGGGGCCAACGTCCTGACTTTC. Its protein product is CASSLVRRSGANVLTF.